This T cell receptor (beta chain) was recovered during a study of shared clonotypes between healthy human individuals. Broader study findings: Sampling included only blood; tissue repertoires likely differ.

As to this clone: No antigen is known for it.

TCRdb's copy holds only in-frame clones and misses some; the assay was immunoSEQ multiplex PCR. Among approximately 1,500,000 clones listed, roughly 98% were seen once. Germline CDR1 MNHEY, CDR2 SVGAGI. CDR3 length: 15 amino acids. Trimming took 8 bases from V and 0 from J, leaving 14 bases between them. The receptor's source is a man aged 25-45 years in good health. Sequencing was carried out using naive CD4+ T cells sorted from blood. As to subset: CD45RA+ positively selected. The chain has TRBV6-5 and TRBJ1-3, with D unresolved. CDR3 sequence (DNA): TGTGCCAGCGCTGGATTTCGGAGCTCTGGAAACACCATATATTTT. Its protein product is CASAGFRSSGNTIYF.